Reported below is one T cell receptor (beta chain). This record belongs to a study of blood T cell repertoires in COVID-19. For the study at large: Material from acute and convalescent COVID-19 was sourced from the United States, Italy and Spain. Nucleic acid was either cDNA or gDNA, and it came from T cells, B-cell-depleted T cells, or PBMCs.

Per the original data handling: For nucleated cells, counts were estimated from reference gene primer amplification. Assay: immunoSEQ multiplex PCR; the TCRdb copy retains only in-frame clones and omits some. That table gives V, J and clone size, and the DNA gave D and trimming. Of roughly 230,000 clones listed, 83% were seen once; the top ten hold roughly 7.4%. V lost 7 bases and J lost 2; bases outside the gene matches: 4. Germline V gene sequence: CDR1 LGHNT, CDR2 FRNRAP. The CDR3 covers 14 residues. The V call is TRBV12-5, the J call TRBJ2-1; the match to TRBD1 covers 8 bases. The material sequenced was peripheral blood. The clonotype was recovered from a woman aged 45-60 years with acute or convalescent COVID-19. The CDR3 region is CASVPGQAYNEQFF. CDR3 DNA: TGTGCTAGTGTCCCGGGACAGGCCTACAATGAGCAGTTCTTC. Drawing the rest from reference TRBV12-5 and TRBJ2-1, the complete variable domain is DARVTQTPRHKVTEMGQEVTMRCQPILGHNTVFWYRQTMMQGLELLAYFRNRAPLDDSGMPKDRFSAEMPDATLATLKIQPSEPRDSAVYFCASVPGQAYNEQFFGPGTRLTVL.